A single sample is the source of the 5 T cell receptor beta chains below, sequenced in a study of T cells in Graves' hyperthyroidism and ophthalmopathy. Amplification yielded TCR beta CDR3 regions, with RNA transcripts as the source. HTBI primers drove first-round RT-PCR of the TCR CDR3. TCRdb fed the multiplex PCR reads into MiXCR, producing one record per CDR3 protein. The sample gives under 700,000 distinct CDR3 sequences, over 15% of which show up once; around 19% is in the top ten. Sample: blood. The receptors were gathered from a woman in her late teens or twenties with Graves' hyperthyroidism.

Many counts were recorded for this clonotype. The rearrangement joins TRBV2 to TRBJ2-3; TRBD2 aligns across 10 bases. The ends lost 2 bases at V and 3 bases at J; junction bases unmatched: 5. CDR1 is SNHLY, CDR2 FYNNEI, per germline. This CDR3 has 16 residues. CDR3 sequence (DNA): TGTGCCAGCAGTGAACCGAGGACTAGCGGAACAGATACGCAGTATTTT. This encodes CASSEPRTSGTDTQYF.

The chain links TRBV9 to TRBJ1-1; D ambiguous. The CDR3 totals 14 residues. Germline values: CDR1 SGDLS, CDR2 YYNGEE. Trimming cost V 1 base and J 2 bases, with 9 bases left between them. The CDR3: CASSVKAENTEAFF. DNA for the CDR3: TGTGCCAGCAGCGTAAAGGCCGAAAACACTGAAGCTTTCTTT.

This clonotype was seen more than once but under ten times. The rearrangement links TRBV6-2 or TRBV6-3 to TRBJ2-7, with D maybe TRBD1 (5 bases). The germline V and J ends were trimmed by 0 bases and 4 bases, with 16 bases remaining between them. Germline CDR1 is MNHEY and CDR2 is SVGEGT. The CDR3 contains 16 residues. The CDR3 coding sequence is TGTGCCAGCAGTTACTCCTTAAAGGCGCAGGGTTACGAGCAGTACTTC. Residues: CASSYSLKAQGYEQYF.

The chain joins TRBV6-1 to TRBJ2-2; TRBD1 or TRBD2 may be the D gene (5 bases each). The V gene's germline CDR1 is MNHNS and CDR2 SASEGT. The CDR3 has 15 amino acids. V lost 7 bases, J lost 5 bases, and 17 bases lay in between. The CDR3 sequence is CASTLGTVGTGELFF. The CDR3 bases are TGTGCCAGCACACTCGGGACGGTTGGAACCGGGGAGCTGTTTTTT.

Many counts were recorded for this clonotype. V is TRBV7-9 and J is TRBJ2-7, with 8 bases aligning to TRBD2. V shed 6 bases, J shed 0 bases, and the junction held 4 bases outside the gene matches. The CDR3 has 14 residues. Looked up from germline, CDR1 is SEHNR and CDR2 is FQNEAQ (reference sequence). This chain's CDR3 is CASRVAGHSYEQYF. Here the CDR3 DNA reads TGTGCCAGCAGGGTAGCGGGGCACTCCTACGAGCAGTACTTC.